This T cell receptor beta chain is drawn from a study of tumor-infiltrating lymphocytes in primary liver carcinoma. In regard to this clonotype: The junction does not match germline at one end; this may be a read error.

The V gene's germline CDR1 is SGHNT and CDR2 YENEEA. CDR3 length equals 16 residues. TCR beta cDNA came from roughly 450 ng total RNA, primed with a constant-region primer. ARM-PCR, slightly modified, supplied the TCR beta libraries through three nested multiplex PCR rounds. Two initial PCR rounds of approximately 10 cycles each paired TRBV1-TRBV30 forward primers with a C-beta reverse primer. TCRdb reprocessed the multiplex PCR reads with MiXCR, giving one entry per CDR3 protein. The sample carries about 21,000 distinct CDR3 sequences, 75% to 80% recorded once. Investigators took RNA and DNA out together from about 21-30 mg of unsorted bulk tissue. Viable tumor cell content exceeded 85% in every tumor sample.

Sequenced sample: liver tumor tissue from sampling region 1. Subset described: tumor region T1, superior pole. The rearrangement links TRBV11-3 to TRBJ2-1; TRBD1 is a possible D gene (6 bases). The source of this sequence is a woman in her twenties or thirties with primary liver carcinoma and hepatitis B virus infection. CDR3 bases: TGTGCCAGCAGTTCAACGGGACACGGCTTCTTAGGTGAGCAATTCTTC. Translation gives CASSSTGHGFLGEQFF.